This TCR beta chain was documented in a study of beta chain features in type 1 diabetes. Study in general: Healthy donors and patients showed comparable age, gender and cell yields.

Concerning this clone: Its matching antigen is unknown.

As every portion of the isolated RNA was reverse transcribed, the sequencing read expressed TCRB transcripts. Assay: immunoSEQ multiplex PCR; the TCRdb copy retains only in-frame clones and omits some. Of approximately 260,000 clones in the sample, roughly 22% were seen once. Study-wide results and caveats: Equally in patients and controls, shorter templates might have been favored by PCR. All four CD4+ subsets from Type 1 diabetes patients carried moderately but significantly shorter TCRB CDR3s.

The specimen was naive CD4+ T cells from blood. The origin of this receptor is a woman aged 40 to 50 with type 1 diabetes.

The CDR3 sequence is CASSHGTQSYEQYF. The CDR3, as DNA: TGTGCCAGCAGTCACGGGACACAATCCTACGAGCAGTACTTC. This chain joins TRBV6-6 and TRBJ2-7, with D possibly matching TRBD1 (6 bases). V was trimmed by 5 bases and J by 1 base, leaving 12 bases between them. Germline CDR1 and CDR2: MNHNY and SVGAGI (reference sequence). The CDR3 has 14 residues.